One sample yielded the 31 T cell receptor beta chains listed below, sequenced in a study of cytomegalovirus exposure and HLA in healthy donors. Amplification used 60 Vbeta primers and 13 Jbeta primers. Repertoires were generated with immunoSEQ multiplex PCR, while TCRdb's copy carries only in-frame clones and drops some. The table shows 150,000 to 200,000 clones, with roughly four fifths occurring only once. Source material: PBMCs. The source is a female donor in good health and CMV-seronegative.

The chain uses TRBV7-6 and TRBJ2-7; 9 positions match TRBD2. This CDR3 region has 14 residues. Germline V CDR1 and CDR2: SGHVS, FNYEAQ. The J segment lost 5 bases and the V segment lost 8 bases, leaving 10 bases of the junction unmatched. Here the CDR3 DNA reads TGTGCCAGCCGCCCCCGCGCGGGGGGGGACGAGCAGTACTTC. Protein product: CASRPRAGGDEQYF.

CDR3 nucleotide sequence: TGTGCCAGCAGCTTGGGGGGGCAGGGCCAAGAGACCCAGTACTTC. Translating it yields CASSLGGQGQETQYF. The chain has TRBV5-8 and TRBJ2-5; tentative D call: TRBD1 (6 bases). Trimming removed 0 bases at V and 1 base at J, with 10 bases between. The CDR3 extends over 15 amino acids. The germline V gene encodes CDR1 SGHTS and CDR2 YDEGEE.

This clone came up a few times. The CDR3 DNA sequence: TGCAGCGTGACCCAGCGGGGGGTTGGGCCCTACGAGCAGTACTTC. Translation gives CSVTQRGVGPYEQYF. This sequence joins TRBV29-1 and TRBJ2-7; 9 nucleotides line up with TRBD2. The CDR3 is made up of 15 amino acids. V shed 6 bases and J 2 bases; nucleotides not matched to a gene: 11. Germline-derived CDR1 and CDR2 are SQVTM and ANQGSEA.

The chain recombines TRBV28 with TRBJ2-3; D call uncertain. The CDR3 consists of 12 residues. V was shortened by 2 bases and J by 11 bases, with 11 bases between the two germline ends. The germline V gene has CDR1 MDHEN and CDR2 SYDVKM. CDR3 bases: TGTGCCAGCAGTTTAAGTCAAACTAAGCAGTATTTT. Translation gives CASSLSQTKQYF.

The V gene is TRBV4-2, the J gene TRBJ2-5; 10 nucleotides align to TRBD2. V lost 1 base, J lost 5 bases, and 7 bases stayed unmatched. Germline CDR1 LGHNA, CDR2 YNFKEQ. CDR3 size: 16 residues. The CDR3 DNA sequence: TGTGCCAGCAGCCAAGTAGCGGGGGGCCGGGAGGAGACCCAGTACTTC. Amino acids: CASSQVAGGREETQYF.

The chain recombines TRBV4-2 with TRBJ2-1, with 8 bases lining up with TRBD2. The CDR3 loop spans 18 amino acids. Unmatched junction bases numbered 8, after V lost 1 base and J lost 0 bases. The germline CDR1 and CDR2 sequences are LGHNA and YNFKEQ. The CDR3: CASSQGEGAGASYNEQFF. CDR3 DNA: TGTGCCAGCAGCCAAGGGGAGGGAGCGGGAGCCTCCTACAATGAGCAGTTCTTC.

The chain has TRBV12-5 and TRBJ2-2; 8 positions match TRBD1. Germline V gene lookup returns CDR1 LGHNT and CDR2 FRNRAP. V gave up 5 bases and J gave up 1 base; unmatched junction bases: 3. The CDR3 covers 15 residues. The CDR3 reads CASGQGAGNTGELFF. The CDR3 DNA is TGTGCTAGTGGTCAGGGGGCGGGGAACACCGGGGAGCTGTTTTTT.

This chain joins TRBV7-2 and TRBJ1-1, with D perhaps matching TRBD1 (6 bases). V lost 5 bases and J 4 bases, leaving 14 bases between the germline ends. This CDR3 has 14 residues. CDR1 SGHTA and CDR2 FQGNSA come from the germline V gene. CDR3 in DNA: TGTGCCAGCAGCGCGACAGGCTTTACCACTGAAGCTTTCTTT. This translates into CASSATGFTTEAFF.

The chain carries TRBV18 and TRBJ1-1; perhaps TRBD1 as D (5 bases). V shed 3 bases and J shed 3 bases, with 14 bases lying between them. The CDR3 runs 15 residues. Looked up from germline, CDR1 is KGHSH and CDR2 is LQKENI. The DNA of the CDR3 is TGTGCCAGCTCACCCCGGGACTTGGGAGACACTGAAGCTTTCTTT. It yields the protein CASSPRDLGDTEAFF.

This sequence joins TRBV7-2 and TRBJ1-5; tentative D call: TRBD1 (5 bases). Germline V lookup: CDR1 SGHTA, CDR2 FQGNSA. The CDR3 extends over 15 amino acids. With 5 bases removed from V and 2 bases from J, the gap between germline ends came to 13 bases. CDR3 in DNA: TGTGCCAGCAGCCGGGTAGGAGGGGGCAATCAGCCCCAGCATTTT. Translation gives CASSRVGGGNQPQHF.

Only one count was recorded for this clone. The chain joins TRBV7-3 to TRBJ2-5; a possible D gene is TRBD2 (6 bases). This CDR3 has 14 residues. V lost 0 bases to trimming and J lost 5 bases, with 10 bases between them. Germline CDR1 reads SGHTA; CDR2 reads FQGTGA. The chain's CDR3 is CASSLTGGPETQYF. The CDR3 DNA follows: TGTGCCAGCAGCTTAACGGGGGGTCCGGAGACCCAGTACTTC.

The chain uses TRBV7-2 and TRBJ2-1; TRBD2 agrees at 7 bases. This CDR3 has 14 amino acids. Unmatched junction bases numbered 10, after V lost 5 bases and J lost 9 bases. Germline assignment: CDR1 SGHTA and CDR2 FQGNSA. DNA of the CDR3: TGTGCCAGCAGCCCTAGCCGGGGGGTTACTGAGCAGTTCTTC. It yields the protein CASSPSRGVTEQFF.

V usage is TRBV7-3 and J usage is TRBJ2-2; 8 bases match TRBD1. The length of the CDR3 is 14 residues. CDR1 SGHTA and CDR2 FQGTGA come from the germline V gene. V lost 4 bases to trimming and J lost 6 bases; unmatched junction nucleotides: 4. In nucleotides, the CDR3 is TGTGCCAGCAGCTCGACAGGGGACGCCGGGGAGCTGTTTTTT. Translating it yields CASSSTGDAGELFF.

This CDR3 reads CASSAGQLAADTQYF. The CDR3 DNA is TGTGCCAGCAGCGCGGGACAGCTAGCCGCAGATACGCAGTATTTT. V and J are TRBV11-3 and TRBJ2-3, with D tentatively TRBD1 (7 bases). The V gene lost 5 bases and the J gene lost 4 bases, with 16 bases spanning the gap. This CDR3 is 15 amino acids long. Germline V gene lookup returns CDR1 SGHNT and CDR2 YENEEA.

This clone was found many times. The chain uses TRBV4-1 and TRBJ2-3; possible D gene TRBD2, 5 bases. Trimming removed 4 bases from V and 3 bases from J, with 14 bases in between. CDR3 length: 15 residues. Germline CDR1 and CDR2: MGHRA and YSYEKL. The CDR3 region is CASSRASSITDTQYF. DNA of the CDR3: TGCGCCAGCAGCCGAGCTAGCTCAATTACAGATACGCAGTATTTT.

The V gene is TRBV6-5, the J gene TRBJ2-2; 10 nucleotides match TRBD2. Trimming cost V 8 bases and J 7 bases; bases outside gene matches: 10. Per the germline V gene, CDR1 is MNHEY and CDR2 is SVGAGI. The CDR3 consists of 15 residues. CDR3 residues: CASFRAGGPSGELFF. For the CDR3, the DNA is TGTGCCAGCTTCAGAGCGGGAGGGCCAAGCGGGGAGCTGTTTTTT.

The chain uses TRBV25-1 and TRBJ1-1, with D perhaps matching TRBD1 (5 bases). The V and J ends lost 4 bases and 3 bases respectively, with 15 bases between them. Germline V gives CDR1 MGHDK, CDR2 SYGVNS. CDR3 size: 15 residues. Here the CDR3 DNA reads TGTGCCAGCAGTGTTGGACATAATCGAGACACTGAAGCTTTCTTT. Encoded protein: CASSVGHNRDTEAFF. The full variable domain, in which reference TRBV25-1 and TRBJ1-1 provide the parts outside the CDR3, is EADIYQTPRYLVIGTGKKITLECSQTMGHDKMYWYQQDPGMELHLIHYSYGVNSTEKGDLSSESTVSRIRTEHFPLTLESARPSHTSQYLCASSVGHNRDTEAFFGQGTRLTVV.

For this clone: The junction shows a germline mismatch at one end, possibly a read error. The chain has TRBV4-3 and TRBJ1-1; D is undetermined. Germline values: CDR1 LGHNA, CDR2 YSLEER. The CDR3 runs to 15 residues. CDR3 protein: CANSQGPGSGTEAFF. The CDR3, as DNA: TGCGCCAACAGCCAAGGACCCGGAAGCGGGACTGAAGCTTTCTTT.

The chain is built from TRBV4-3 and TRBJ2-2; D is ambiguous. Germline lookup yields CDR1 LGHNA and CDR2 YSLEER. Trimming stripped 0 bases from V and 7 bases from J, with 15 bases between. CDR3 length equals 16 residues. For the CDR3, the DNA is TGCGCCAGCAGCCAAGAGTCGAGTTGGCCGGGCGGGGAGCTGTTTTTT. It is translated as CASSQESSWPGGELFF.

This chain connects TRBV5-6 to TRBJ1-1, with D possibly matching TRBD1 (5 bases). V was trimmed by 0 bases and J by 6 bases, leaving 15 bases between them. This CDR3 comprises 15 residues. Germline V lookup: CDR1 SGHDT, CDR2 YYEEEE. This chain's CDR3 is CASSLEKGRGAEAFF. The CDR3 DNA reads TGTGCCAGCAGCTTGGAGAAAGGTAGGGGCGCTGAAGCTTTCTTT.

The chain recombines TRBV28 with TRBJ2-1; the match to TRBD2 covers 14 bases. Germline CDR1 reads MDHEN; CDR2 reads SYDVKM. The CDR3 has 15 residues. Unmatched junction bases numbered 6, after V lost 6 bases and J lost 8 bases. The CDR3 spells CASSKGTSGSDEQFF. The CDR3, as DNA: TGTGCCAGCAGCAAGGGGACTAGCGGGAGTGATGAGCAGTTCTTC.

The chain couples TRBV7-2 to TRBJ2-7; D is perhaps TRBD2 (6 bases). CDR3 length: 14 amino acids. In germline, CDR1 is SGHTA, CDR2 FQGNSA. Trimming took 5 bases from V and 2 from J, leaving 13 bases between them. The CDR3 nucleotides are TGTGCCAGCAGCCCGGGGGACGGTCCCTACGAGCAGTACTTC. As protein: CASSPGDGPYEQYF.

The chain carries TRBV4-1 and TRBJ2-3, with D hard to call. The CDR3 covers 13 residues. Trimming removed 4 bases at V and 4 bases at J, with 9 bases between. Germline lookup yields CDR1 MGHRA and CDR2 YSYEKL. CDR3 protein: CASSPRAADTQYF. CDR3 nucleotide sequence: TGCGCCAGCAGCCCTCGTGCGGCAGATACGCAGTATTTT.

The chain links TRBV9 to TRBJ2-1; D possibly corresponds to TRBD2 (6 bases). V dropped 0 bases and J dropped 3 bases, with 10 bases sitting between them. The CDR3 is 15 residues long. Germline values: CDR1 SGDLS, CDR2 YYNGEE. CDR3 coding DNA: TGTGCCAGCAGCGTAGGGGGGGAGAGCTACAATGAGCAGTTCTTC. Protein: CASSVGGESYNEQFF. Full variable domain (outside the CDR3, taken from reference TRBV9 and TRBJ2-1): DSGVTQTPKHLITATGQRVTLRCSPRSGDLSVYWYQQSLDQGLQFLIQYYNGEERAKGNILERFSAQQFPDLHSELNLSSLELGDSALYFCASSVGGESYNEQFFGPGTRLTVL.

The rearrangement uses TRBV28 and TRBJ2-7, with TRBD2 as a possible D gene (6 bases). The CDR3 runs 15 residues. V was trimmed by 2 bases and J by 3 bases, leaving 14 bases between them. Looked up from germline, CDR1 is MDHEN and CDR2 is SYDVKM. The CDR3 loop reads CASSLVRGTYYEQYF. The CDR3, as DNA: TGTGCCAGCAGTTTAGTCCGCGGGACTTACTACGAGCAGTACTTC.

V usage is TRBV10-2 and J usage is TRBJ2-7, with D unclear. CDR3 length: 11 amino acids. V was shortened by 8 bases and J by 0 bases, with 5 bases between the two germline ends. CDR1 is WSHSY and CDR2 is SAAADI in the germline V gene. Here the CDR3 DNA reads TGCGCCAGCCGAGGCTCCTACGAGCAGTACTTC. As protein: CASRGSYEQYF.

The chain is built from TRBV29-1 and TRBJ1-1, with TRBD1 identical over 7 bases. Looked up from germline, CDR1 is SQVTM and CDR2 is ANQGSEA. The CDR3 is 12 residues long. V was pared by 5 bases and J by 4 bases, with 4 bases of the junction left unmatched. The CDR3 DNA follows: TGCAGCGTTCCTGGGGACAGCACTGAAGCTTTCTTT. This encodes CSVPGDSTEAFF. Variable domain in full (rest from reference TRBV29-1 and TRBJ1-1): SAVISQKPSRDICQRGTSLTIQCQVDSQVTMMFWYRQQPGQSLTLIATANQGSEATYESGFVIDKFPISRPNLTFSTLTVSNMSPEDSSIYLCSVPGDSTEAFFGQGTRLTVV.

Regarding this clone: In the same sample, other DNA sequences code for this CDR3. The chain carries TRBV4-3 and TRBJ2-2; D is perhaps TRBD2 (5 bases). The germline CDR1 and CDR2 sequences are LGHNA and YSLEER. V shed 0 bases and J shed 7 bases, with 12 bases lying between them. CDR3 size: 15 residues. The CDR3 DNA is TGCGCCAGCAGCCAAGAGGACCCCGGGAACGGGGAGCTGTTTTTT. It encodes CASSQEDPGNGELFF.

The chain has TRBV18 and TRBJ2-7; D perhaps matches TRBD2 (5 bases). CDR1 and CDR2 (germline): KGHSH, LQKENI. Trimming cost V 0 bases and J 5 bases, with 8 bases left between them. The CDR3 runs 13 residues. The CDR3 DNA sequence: TGTGCCAGCTCACCACCGGGGAGCGACGAGCAGTACTTC. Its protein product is CASSPPGSDEQYF.

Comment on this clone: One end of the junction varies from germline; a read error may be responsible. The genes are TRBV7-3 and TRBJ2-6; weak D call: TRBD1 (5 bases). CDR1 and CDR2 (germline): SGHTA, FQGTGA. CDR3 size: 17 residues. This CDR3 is CASSLFPELSGANGLTF. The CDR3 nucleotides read TGTGCCAGCAGCTTATTTCCAGAGCTCTCTGGGGCCAACGGCCTGACTTTC.

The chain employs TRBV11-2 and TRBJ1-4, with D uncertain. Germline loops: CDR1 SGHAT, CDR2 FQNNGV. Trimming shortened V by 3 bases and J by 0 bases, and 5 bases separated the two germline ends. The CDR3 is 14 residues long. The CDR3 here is CASSFSSTNEKLFF. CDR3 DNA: TGTGCCAGCAGCTTTTCCTCAACTAATGAAAAACTGTTTTTT.